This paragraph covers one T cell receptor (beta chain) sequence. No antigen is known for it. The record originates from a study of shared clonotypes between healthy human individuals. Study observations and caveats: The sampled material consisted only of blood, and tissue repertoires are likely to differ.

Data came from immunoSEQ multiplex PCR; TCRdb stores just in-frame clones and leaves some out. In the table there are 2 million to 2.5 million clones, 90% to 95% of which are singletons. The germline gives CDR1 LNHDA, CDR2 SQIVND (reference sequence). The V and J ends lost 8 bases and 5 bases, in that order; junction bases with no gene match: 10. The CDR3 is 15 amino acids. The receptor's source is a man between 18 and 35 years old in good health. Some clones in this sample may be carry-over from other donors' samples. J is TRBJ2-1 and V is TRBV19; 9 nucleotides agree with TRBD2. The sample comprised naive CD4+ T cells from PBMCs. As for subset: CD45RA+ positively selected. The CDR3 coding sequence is TGTGCCAGTCGGTCGAGAGCGGGAGGAAACAATGAGCAGTTCTTC. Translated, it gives CASRSRAGGNNEQFF.